The subject of this entry is one TCR beta chain. Its antigen is undetermined. Only in-frame clones appear in the TCRdb table, and some are missing; sequencing was by immunoSEQ multiplex PCR. The sample contains around 610,000 clones, roughly 96% of which appear only once. The naive CD8 fraction comprised CD45RO-negative cells positively selected for CCR7 and excluded terminally differentiated effector memory CD45RA+ cells. The CDR3 runs to 14 residues. V lost 4 bases and J lost 5; bases outside the gene matches: 8. The germline CDR1 and CDR2 sequences are SGHDT and YYEEEE. The sample belongs to a study of shared clonotypes between healthy human individuals. As for the study in general: Donors had three CD4 naive, three CD4 memory, two CD8 naive and one CD8 memory plate apiece. Whole-study findings and limits: A small donor pool kept down the genetic and exposure-history diversity that was represented. Sharing across four donors was seen in 5% to 5.5% of naive CD4 clonotypes.

This receptor was taken from a woman in her 30s in good health. The sequenced sample consisted of naive CD8+ T cells sorted from blood. The rearrangement uses TRBV5-6 and TRBJ1-2; 7 nucleotides agree with TRBD1. This CDR3 is CASSPAGTAYGYTF. The CDR3 coding sequence is TGTGCCAGCAGCCCGGCCGGGACAGCTTATGGCTACACCTTC. The full variable domain, with the rest looked up from reference TRBV5-6 and TRBJ1-2, is DAGVTQSPTHLIKTRGQQVTLRCSPKSGHDTVSWYQQALGQGPQFIFQYYEEEERQRGNFPDRFSGHQFPNYSSELNVNALLLGDSALYLCASSPAGTAYGYTFGSGTRLTVV.